The T cell receptor beta chain described here comes from a study of cytomegalovirus exposure and HLA in healthy donors. The study's findings and limits: Cytomegalovirus-associated status was assigned to more than 150 TCR beta chains.

PCR involved 60 Vbeta and 13 Jbeta primers. Assay: immunoSEQ multiplex PCR; the TCRdb copy retains only in-frame clones and omits some. In the table there are 200,000 to 300,000 clones, 84% of which are singletons. This CDR3 has 16 amino acids. The junction had 12 bases not matched to a gene; V was cut back by 8 bases and J by 2 bases. Germline loops: CDR1 LNHDA, CDR2 SQIVND (reference sequence). Turning to this clone: Its antigen is not identified.

Sequencing was performed on PBMCs. The receptor comes from a woman aged 35 to 49 in good health and CMV-seropositive. The chain is built from TRBV19 and TRBJ2-1, with 7 bases lining up with TRBD2. In DNA form, the CDR3 reads TGTGCCAGTCATAGGGGAGGGGACGCTACCTACAATGAGCAGTTCTTC. This sequence encodes CASHRGGDATYNEQFF.